This record looks at one T cell receptor beta chain sequence and its context. The entry originates in a study of shared clonotypes between healthy human individuals. As for the study in general: Participating donors consisted of a couple of women and a few men aged 18 to 49.

The CDR3 has 19 amino acids. The ends were cut back, 6 bases at V and 0 bases at J, with 26 bases in the middle. Germline CDR1 SNHLY, CDR2 FYNNEI. Each PCR replicate from the sorted subsets contained about 210 ng DNA, which is 30,000 or so T cell genomes. In the original processing: ImmunoSEQ gave junction-only sequences without quality scores, so filtering differed. Profiled with immunoSEQ multiplex PCR; TCRdb holds only in-frame clones, not every one. Clone size and V and J calls were adopted from that table, with D and trimming inferred from the DNA. This sample carries approximately 530,000 clones, 95% to 96% of them seen once, and the ten largest clones take about 0.059%.

This TCR was sampled from a woman in her 30s in good health. The V and J genes are TRBV2 and TRBJ1-1; tentatively, D is TRBD1 (5 bases). Sequencing used naive CD4+ T cells sorted from blood. Specified subset: CD45RA+ positively selected. CDR3 amino acids: CASRQPKEPGLQMNTEAFF. DNA of the CDR3: TGTGCCAGCAGGCAACCTAAAGAACCGGGACTGCAAATGAACACTGAAGCTTTCTTT.